This is a list of T cell receptor beta chains from one sample in a study of blood T cell repertoires in COVID-19. TCRdb's copy holds only in-frame clones and misses some; the assay was immunoSEQ multiplex PCR. The sample records around 200,000 clones, around nine tenths being singletons. The sequencing sample was made of peripheral blood. The receptors originated from a man between 60 and 75 years old who had recovered from COVID-19. The CDR3 runs from the conserved cysteine through the conserved F or W. The D gene is left open where the match is weak. The size of a clone is reported for some rows only, either as once, few or many, or as a class for expanded clones.

d_gene	v_gene	abundance	j_gene	CDR3nt	CDR3aa
TRBD1	TRBV30	.	TRBJ1-6	TGTGCCTCTCGCGGACAGGGGAATTCACCCCTCCACTTT	CASRGQGNSPLHF
.	TRBV27	once	TRBJ1-2	TGTGCCAGCAGTAGGGGGGGAGGTTCAGGGCATGGCTACACCTTC	CASSRGGGSGHGYTF
.	TRBV9	.	TRBJ2-2	TGTGCCAGCACCGAGGGGGTTATTCGCACCGGGGAGCTGTTTTTT	CASTEGVIRTGELFF
.	TRBV7-9	.	TRBJ2-6	TGTGCCAGCAGCTTACAAAACCGGGACTCTGGGGCCAACGTCCTGACTTTC	CASSLQNRDSGANVLTF
.	TRBV30	.	TRBJ2-7	TGTGCCTGGCGACCCCGGCGGCCCTCCGAGCAGTACTTC	CAWRPRRPSEQYF
.	TRBV5-4	.	TRBJ2-5	TGTGCCAGCAGCACTCAGGGTTCCTGGGAGACCCAGTACTTC	CASSTQGSWETQYF
TRBD2	TRBV27	.	TRBJ2-5	TGTGCCACTCAACTAGCGGGAGGGCCGGTTCTGTACTTC	CATQLAGGPVLYF
.	TRBV3-1/TRBV3-2	.	TRBJ2-1	TGTGCCAGCAGCCAAGGGTATCAAGCTTACAATGAGCAGTTCTTC	CASSQGYQAYNEQFF
.	TRBV27	.	TRBJ2-2	TGTGCCAGCAGTTTATCGGGGCTAGGCCCCTCCACCGGGGAGCTGTTTTTT	CASSLSGLGPSTGELFF
TRBD1	TRBV18	once	TRBJ2-7	TGTGCCAGCTCACCTAGGGACAGCTACGAGCAGTACTTC	CASSPRDSYEQYF
TRBD2	TRBV5-1	.	TRBJ2-3	TGCGCCAGCAGCTTGGGGGCTAGCGGGAGGGCCGGGACAGATACGCAGTATTTT	CASSLGASGRAGTDTQYF
TRBD2	TRBV30	.	TRBJ2-7	TGTGCCTGGAGTGTAGCTAGCGGTAGCTCCTACGAGCAGTACTTC	CAWSVASGSSYEQYF
.	TRBV7-3	.	TRBJ2-7	TGTGCCAGCAGCCAAGCAGGGTCAGGCTCCTACGAGCAGTACTTC	CASSQAGSGSYEQYF
.	TRBV10-1	.	TRBJ1-1	TGCGCCAGCATGAGACAGCCTTCCGGGGAAGCTTTCTTT	CASMRQPSGEAFF
.	TRBV4-1	.	TRBJ1-4	TGCGCCAGCAGCCCTTCCCCTTCTGGAGCAACTAATGAAAAACTGTTTTTT	CASSPSPSGATNEKLFF
.	TRBV3-1/TRBV3-2	.	TRBJ2-2	TGTGCCAGCAGCCAAGGGGAGGGACACCTAAACACCGGGGAGCTGTTTTTT	CASSQGEGHLNTGELFF
TRBD2	TRBV28	.	TRBJ2-3	TGTGCCAGCAGTTTGCCAGGACTAGCTGCAGATACGCAGTATTTT	CASSLPGLAADTQYF
.	TRBV5-8	once	TRBJ1-4	TGTGCCAGCAGCTTGAGGGGGACACAGAATGAAAAACTGTTTTTT	CASSLRGTQNEKLFF
.	TRBV30	.	TRBJ2-7	TGTGCCTGGGAGTCCATGGGGCAGGGTTACGAGCAGTACTTC	CAWESMGQGYEQYF
TRBD2	TRBV3-1/TRBV3-2	.	TRBJ2-1	TGTGCCAGCAGCCAACTAAGCGGGATGGGCTACAATGAGCAGTTCTTC	CASSQLSGMGYNEQFF
.	TRBV27	.	TRBJ2-7	TGTGCCAGCAGTTTATTTAGGGGCCCCAGAGGAGAGCAGTACTTC	CASSLFRGPRGEQYF
.	TRBV25-1	once	TRBJ2-5	TGTGCCAGCATCCCCCCGGGACAAGAGACCCAGTACTTC	CASIPPGQETQYF
TRBD1	TRBV19	.	TRBJ2-7	TGTGCCAGTAGCCCCTTGGACAGGGTGCGGGACGAGCAGTACTTC	CASSPLDRVRDEQYF
TRBD2	TRBV27	.	TRBJ2-1	TGTGCCAGCAGTTCGCCTAGCGGGAGTAATGAGCAGTTCTTC	CASSSPSGSNEQFF
.	TRBV29-1	.	TRBJ2-7	TGCAGCGTTGAAGCTCTAAGTGGCTACGAGCAGTACTTC	CSVEALSGYEQYF
.	TRBV12-3/TRBV12-4	.	TRBJ2-7	TGTGCCAGCAGCCCCTCGAGAGGGAGCGAGCAGTACTTC	CASSPSRGSEQYF